This T cell receptor beta chain was recovered during a study of cytomegalovirus exposure and HLA in healthy donors. Broader study findings: Most TCR sequences were seen very rarely across donors, but some public TCRs occurred in many. Links to common viral pathogens appeared, in a later analysis, for several of the most significant clusters. One later analysis reportedly identified an Asian-associated ancestry cluster that showed fewer N-insertions than the approximately 710-donor mean. The study dropped some indistinguishable V segments, TRBV6-2 and TRBV6-3 among them.

Trimming shortened V by 5 bases and J by 2 bases, and 9 bases separated the two germline ends. Germline values: CDR1 SGHVS, CDR2 FQNEAQ. This CDR3 spans 13 amino acids. Turning to this clone: As yet, its antigen is unknown.

In the PCR, 60 Vbeta and 13 Jbeta primers were used. Libraries were prepared by immunoSEQ multiplex PCR; TCRdb keeps only in-frame clonotypes and omits some of them. The repertoire holds 200,000 or so clones, with roughly 68% as singletons. V and J are TRBV7-8 and TRBJ1-1; no clear D. This TCR was recovered from a man aged 40-49 years in good health and CMV-seropositive. Sequenced input: PBMCs. The chain's CDR3 is CASSPPVNTEAFF. CDR3 DNA sequence: TGTGCCAGCAGCCCCCCCGTAAACACTGAAGCTTTCTTT. Drawing the rest from reference TRBV7-8 and TRBJ1-1, the complete variable domain is GAGVSQSPRYKVAKRGQDVALRCDPISGHVSLFWYQQALGQGPEFLTYFQNEAQLDKSGLPSDRFFAERPEGSVSTLKIQRTQQEDSAVYLCASSPPVNTEAFFGQGTRLTVV.